This T cell receptor (beta chain) was captured by sequencing in a study of blood T cell repertoires in COVID-19. Study background: Samples came from the United States, Italy and Spain, spanning acute and convalescent COVID-19. Nucleic acid was either cDNA or gDNA, and it came from T cells, B-cell-depleted T cells, or PBMCs.

Clinical histories supplied by participants themselves formed the basis of cohort assignment. Someone with COVID-19 had been met by exposed participants within 2 weeks before study entry. The germline V and J ends were trimmed by 0 bases and 0 bases, with 8 bases remaining between them. The germline V gene has CDR1 SGHDT and CDR2 YYEEEE. The CDR3 consists of 15 residues. Repertoires were generated with immunoSEQ multiplex PCR, while TCRdb's copy carries only in-frame clones and drops some. The sample includes 250,000 to 300,000 clones, around 83% of them seen just once. This TCR derives from a middle-aged man who had been exposed to COVID-19. The chain links TRBV5-6 to TRBJ2-3, with D hard to call. Input material: PBMCs or T cells enriched from blood (not recorded which). In nucleotides, the CDR3 is TGTGCCAGCAGCTTGGGTAGTTTTAGCACAGATACGCAGTATTTT. This encodes CASSLGSFSTDTQYF.